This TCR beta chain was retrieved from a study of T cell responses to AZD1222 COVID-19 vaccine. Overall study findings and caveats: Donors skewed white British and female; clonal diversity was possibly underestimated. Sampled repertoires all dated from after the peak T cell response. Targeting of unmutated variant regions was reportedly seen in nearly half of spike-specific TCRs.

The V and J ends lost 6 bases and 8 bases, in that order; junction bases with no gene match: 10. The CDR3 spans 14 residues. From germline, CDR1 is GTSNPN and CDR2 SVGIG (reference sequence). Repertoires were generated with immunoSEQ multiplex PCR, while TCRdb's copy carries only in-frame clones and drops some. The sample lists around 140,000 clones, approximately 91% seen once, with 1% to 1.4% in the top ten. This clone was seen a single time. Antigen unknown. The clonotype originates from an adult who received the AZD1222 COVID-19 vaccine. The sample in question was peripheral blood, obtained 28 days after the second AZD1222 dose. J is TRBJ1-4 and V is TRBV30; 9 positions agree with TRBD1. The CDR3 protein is CACLNRGPWEKLFF. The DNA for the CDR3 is TGTGCCTGCCTCAACAGGGGGCCTTGGGAAAAACTGTTTTTT.